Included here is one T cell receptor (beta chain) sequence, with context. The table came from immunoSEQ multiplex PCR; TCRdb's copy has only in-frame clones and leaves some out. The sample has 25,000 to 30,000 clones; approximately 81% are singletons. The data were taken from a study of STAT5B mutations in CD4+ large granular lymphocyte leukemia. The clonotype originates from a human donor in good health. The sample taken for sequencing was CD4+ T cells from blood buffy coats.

CDR3 sequence reads: CASSYSGINTQYF. The CDR3 nucleotides are TGTGCCAGCAGTTACTCCGGGATAAATACGCAGTATTTT. V gene TRBV27 combines with J gene TRBJ2-3, with D perhaps TRBD2 (5 bases). The CDR3 totals 13 residues. From germline, CDR1 is MNHEY and CDR2 SMNVEV (reference sequence). V lost 4 bases and J lost 7, with 12 bases in between.